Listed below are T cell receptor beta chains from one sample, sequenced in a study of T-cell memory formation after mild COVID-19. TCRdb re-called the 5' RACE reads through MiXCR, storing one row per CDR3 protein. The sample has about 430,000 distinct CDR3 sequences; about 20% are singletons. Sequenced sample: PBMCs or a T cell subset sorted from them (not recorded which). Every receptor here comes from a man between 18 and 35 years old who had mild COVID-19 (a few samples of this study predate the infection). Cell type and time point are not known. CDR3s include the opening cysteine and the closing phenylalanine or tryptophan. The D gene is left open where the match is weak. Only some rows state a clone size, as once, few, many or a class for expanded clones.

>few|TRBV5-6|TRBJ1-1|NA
TGTGCCAGCAGCTTTCCGGCGGGATCCCGGCCGGGCGAAGCTTTCTTT
CASSFPAGSRPGEAFF
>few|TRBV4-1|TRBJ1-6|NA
TGCGCCAGCGCGTCGGGGGCTAGTAATTCACCCCTCCACTTT
CASASGASNSPLHF
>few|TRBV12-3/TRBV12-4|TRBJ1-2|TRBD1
TGTGCCAGCAGCCGGGGACAGGGGGCGGGATATGGCTACACCTTC
CASSRGQGAGYGYTF
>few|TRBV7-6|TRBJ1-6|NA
TGTGCCAGCAAAGAGAGGAATAATTCACCCCTCCACTTT
CASKERNNSPLHF
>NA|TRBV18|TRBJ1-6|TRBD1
TGTGCCAGCTCACTTACACAGGGGAGGGATTCACCCCTCCACTTT
CASSLTQGRDSPLHF
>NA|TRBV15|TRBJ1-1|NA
TGTGCCACCAGCAGAGGTAGCGGGCGGATTGAAGCTTTCTTT
CATSRGSGRIEAFF
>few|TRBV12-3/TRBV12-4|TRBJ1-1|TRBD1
TGTGCCAGCAGTGAAATCCCTTGGACAGGAAGAGCTTTCTTT
CASSEIPWTGRAFF
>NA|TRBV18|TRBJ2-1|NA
TGTGCCAGCTCACCATCGGCCGGTTACAATGAGCAGTTCTTC
CASSPSAGYNEQFF
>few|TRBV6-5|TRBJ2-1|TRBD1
TGTGCCAGCAGTGGACAGGGGACTTACAATGAGCAGTTCTTC
CASSGQGTYNEQFF
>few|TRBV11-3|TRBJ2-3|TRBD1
TGTGCCAGCGCGAGGACAGGGGGGGGCACAGATACGCAGTATTTT
CASARTGGGTDTQYF
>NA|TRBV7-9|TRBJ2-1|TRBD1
TGTGCCAGCAGCCCGGCTGCCGGGACAGGGGAGAAGAATGAGCAGTTCTTC
CASSPAAGTGEKNEQFF
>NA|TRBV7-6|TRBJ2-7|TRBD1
TGTGCCAGCAGCTGGGGCGGACAGGGGTCCTACGAGCAGTACTTC
CASSWGGQGSYEQYF
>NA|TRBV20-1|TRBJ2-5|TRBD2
TGCAGTGCTAGTTCGACTAGCGGGGATCAAGAGACCCAGTACTTC
CSASSTSGDQETQYF
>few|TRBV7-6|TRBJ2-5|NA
TGTGCCAGCAGCTTAGAATCGGAGGTCCAAGAGACCCAGTACTTC
CASSLESEVQETQYF
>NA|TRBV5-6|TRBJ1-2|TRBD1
TGTGCCAGCAGCTTTATATCGGACAGGTGGTATGGCTACACCTTC
CASSFISDRWYGYTF
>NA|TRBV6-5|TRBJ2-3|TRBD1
TGTGCCAGCAGGATCGCCCGGGACAGGGCGTCAGATACGCAGTATTTT
CASRIARDRASDTQYF
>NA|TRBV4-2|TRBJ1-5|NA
TGTGCCAGCAGCCAAGAGGCAACGGGGTTGTTGAATCAGCCCCAGCATTTT
CASSQEATGLLNQPQHF
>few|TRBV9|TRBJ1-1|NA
TGTGCCAGCAGCGTAGGGGTAGCTGAGAACACTGAAGCTTTCTTT
CASSVGVAENTEAFF
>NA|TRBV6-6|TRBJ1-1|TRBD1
TGTGCCAGCAAGCCGGGACAGCACACTGAAGCTTTCTTT
CASKPGQHTEAFF
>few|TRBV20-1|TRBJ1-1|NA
TGCAGTGCTAGAGATCCAGGGAGCAACACTGAAGCTTTCTTT
CSARDPGSNTEAFF
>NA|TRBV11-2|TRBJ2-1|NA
TGTGCCAGCAGCCCCTGGGGGGGCGGGGGCACCGGGGATGAGCAGTTCTTC
CASSPWGGGGTGDEQFF
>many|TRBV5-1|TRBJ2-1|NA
TGCGCCAGCAGCCCCGGGACATCTGCGAATGAGCAGTTCTTC
CASSPGTSANEQFF
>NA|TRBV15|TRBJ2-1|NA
TGTGCCACCAGTCCCGGGGCAGTCGCTGACAATGAGCAGTTCTTC
CATSPGAVADNEQFF
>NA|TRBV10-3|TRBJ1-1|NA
TGTGCCATCAGTGAGGCCTATGAAGCTTTCTTT
CAISEAYEAFF
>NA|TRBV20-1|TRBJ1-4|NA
TGCAGTGCCCCTACCTTGGGGGAAAAACTGTTTTTT
CSAPTLGEKLFF
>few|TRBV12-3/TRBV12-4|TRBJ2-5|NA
TGTGCCAGCAGCCCTCAAGGGAGTGAGACCCAGTACTTC
CASSPQGSETQYF
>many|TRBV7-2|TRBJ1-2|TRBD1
TGTGCCAGCAGACTGGGACAGCCCTCACCATATGGCTACACCTTC
CASRLGQPSPYGYTF
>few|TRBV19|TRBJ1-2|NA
TGTGCCAGTATCGGTCCCCCTAACTATGGCTACACCTTC
CASIGPPNYGYTF
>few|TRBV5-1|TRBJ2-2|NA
TGCGCCAGCAGCTGGGGGACCTACACCGGGGAGCTGTTTTTT
CASSWGTYTGELFF
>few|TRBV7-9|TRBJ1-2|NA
TGTGCCAGCAGCCCCGGGGAAGTCTATGGCTACACCTTC
CASSPGEVYGYTF
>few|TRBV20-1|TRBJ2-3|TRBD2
TGCAGTGCTCCACTTCGATCTAGCGGGGGGGCGAGAGATACGCAGTATTTT
CSAPLRSSGGARDTQYF
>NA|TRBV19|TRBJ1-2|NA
TGTGCCAGTAGTAAGGAGGGAAATGTTCCTATCGATGGCTACACCTTC
CASSKEGNVPIDGYTF
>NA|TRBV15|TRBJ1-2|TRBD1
TGTGCCACCAGCGCCCCGGACAGGGGACTCCATTATGGCTACACCTTC
CATSAPDRGLHYGYTF
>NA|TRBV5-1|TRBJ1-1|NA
TGCGCCAGCAGCTTTTACGACAGAACTCCGAACACTGAAGCTTTCTTT
CASSFYDRTPNTEAFF
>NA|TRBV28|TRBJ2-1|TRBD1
TGTGCCAGCAGTTCAGCGGCAGGGGACAGGGCGCTCTACAATGAGCAGTTCTTC
CASSSAAGDRALYNEQFF
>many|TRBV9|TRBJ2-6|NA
TGTGCCAGCAGCGTAGTCCCGGGGTACTCTGGGGCCAACGTCCTGACTTTC
CASSVVPGYSGANVLTF
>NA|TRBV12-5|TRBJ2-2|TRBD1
TGTGCTAGCGGACAGGGGGACACCGGGGAGCTGTTTTTT
CASGQGDTGELFF
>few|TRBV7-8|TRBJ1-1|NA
TGTGCCAGCAGCCGAGAGGGAGGGGTCACTGAAGCTTTCTTT
CASSREGGVTEAFF
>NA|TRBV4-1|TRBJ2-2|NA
TGCGCCAGCAGCCAAGGTGTGGACAGCCTCCCCGGGGAGCTGTTTTTT
CASSQGVDSLPGELFF
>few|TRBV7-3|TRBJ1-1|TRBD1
TGTGCCAGCAGCTATACATCGATTACAGGGGCCGATTCCTCAAACCTCATGAACACTGAAGCTTTCTTT
CASSYTSITGADSSNLMNTEAFF
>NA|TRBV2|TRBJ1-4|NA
TGTGCCAGCAGTGACACTACAACAACTAATGAAAAACTGTTTTTT
CASSDTTTTNEKLFF
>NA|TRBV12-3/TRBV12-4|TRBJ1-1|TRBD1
TGTGCCAGCAGTTTAGCCACAGGGGACACTGAAGCTTTCTTT
CASSLATGDTEAFF
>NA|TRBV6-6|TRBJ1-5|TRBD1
TGTGCCAGCAGTTACTCTTGGACGGGACAGGGCAATCAGCCCCAGCATTTT
CASSYSWTGQGNQPQHF